This T cell receptor (beta chain) was identified in a study of shared clonotypes between healthy human individuals. Looking at the study overall: The donors, a couple of women and a few men, were aged 18 to 49.

General study findings and limits: Clonotype sharing across a few donors was observed for around 4.5% of naive CD4 clonotypes. Sorted-subset sequencing, rarefaction showed, was incomplete despite large depth.

Profiling relied on immunoSEQ multiplex PCR, and the TCRdb table lists in-frame clones only, not all of them. The profile shows some 1,900,000 clones, about 95% of them singletons. Losses at the gene ends were 3 bases for V and 0 bases for J; bases not matched to a gene: 13. From germline, CDR1 is KGHSH and CDR2 LQKENI. The CDR3 has 18 amino acids. A note on this clone: Its specificity is unknown.

CD45RO-negative cells were positively selected for CCR7, leaving out terminally differentiated effector memory CD45RA+ cells. This sequence originates from a man aged 18 to 30 in good health. This chain links TRBV18 with TRBJ2-7, with 8 bases identical to TRBD1. The sample comprised naive CD8+ T cells sorted from blood. The CDR3 loop reads CASSPPDLGQGNSYEQYF. Written as DNA, the CDR3 is TGTGCCAGCTCACCGCCGGACCTCGGACAGGGAAACTCCTACGAGCAGTACTTC.